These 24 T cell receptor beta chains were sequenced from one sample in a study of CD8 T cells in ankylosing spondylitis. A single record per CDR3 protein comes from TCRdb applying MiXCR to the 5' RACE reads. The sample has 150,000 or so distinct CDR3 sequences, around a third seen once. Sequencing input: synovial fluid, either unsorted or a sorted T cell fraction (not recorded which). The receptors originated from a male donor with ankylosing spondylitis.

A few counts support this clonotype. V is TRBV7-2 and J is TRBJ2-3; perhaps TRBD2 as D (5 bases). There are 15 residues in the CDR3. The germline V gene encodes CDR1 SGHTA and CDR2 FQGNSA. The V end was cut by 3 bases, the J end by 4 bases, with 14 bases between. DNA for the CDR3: TGTGCCAGCAGCTTTTCCGGGGTTAGCGCAGATACGCAGTATTTT. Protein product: CASSFSGVSADTQYF.

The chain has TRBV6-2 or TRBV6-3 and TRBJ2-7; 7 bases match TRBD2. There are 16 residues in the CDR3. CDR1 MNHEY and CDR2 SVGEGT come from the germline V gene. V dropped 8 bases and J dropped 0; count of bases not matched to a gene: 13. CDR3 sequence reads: CASGGTTLSVSYEQYF. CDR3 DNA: TGTGCCAGCGGAGGGACTACTCTTAGCGTCTCCTACGAGCAGTACTTC.

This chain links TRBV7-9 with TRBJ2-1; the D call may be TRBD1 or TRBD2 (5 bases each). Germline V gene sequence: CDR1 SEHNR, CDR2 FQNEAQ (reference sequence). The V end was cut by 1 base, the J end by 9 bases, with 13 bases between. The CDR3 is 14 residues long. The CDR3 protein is CASSLGRGDGEQFF. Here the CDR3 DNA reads TGTGCCAGCAGCTTAGGACGAGGGGATGGTGAGCAGTTCTTC.

This chain's CDR3 is CSAGSTGFHSTDTQYF. CDR3 DNA: TGCAGTGCTGGCTCGACAGGGTTTCATAGCACAGATACGCAGTATTTT. This sequence joins TRBV20-1 and TRBJ2-3; 7 nucleotides agree with TRBD1. Per the germline V gene, CDR1 is DFQATT and CDR2 is SNEGSKA (reference sequence). V lost 5 bases to trimming and J lost 0 bases; unmatched junction nucleotides: 11. The length of the CDR3 is 16 residues.

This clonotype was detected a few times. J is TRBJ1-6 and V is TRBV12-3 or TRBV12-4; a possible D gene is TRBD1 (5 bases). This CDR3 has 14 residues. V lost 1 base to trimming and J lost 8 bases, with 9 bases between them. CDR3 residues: CASSLVRGDSPLHF. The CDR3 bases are TGTGCCAGCAGTTTAGTGAGAGGGGATTCACCCCTCCACTTT.

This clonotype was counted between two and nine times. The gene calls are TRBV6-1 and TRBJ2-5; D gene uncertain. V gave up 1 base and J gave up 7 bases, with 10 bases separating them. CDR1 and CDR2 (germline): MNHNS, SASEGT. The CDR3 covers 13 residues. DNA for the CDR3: TGTGCCAGCAGTGAAGGGGTAGGGCGGACCCAGTACTTC. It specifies CASSEGVGRTQYF.

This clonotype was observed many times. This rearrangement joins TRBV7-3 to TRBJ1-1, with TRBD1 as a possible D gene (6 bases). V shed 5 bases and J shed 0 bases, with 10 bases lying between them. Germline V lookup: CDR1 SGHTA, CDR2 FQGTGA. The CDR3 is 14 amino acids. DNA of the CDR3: TGTGCCAGCAGCCTAGGACAGATGAACACTGAAGCTTTCTTT. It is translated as CASSLGQMNTEAFF. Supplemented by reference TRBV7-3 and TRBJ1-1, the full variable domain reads GAGVSQTPSNKVTEKGKYVELRCDPISGHTALYWYRQSLGQGPEFLIYFQGTGAADDSGLPNDRFFAVRPEGSVSTLKIQRTERGDSAVYLCASSLGQMNTEAFFGQGTRLTVV.

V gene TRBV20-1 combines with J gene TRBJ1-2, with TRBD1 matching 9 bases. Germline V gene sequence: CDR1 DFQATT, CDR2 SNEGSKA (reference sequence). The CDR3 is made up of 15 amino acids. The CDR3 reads CRPGGGQGRFYGYTF. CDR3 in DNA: TGCAGGCCCGGGGGAGGACAGGGGCGATTCTATGGCTACACCTTC.

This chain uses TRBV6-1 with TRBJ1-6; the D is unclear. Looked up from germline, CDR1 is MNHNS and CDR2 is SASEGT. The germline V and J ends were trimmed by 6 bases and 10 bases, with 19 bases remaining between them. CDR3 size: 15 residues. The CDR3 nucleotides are TGTGCCAGCAGCCCCCTTGGGGTCGCCCTATCACCCCTCCACTTT. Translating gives CASSPLGVALSPLHF.

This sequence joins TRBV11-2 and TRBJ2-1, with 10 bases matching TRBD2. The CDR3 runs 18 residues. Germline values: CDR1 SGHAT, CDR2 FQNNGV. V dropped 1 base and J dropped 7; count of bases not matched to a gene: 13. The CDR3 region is CASSLVRSSGRLRNEQFF. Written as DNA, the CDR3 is TGTGCCAGCAGCTTAGTCAGGTCTAGCGGGAGACTTAGGAATGAGCAGTTCTTC.

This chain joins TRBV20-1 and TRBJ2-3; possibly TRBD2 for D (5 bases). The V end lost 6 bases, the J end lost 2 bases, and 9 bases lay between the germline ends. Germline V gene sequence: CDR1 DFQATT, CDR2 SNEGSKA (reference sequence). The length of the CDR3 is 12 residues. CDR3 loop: CSARRDTDTQYF. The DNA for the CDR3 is TGCAGTGCCCGACGGGACACAGATACGCAGTATTTT.

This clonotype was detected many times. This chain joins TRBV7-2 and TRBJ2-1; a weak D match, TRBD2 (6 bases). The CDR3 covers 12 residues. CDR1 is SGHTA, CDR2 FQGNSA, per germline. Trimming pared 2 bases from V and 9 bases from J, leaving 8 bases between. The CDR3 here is CASSLYGGEQFF. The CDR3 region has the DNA TGTGCCAGCAGCTTATACGGGGGTGAGCAGTTCTTC.

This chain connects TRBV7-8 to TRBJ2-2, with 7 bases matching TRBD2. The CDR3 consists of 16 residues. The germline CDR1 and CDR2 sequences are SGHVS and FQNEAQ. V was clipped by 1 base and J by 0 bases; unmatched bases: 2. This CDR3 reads CASSLGGLTNTGELFF. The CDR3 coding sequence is TGTGCCAGCAGCTTAGGGGGACTAACGAACACCGGGGAGCTGTTTTTT.

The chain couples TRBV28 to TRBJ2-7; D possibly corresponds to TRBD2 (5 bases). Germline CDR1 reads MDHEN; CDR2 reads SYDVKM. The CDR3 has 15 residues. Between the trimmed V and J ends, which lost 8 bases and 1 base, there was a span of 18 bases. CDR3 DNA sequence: TGTGCCAGCCGCCCCACGGGGAGAACTTCCTACGAGCAGTACTTC. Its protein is CASRPTGRTSYEQYF. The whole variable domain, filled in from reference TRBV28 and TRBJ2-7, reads DVKVTQSSRYLVKRTGEKVFLECVQDMDHENMFWYRQDPGLGLRLIYFSYDVKMKEKGDIPEGYSVSREKKERFSLILESASTNQTSMYLCASRPTGRTSYEQYFGPGTRLTVT.

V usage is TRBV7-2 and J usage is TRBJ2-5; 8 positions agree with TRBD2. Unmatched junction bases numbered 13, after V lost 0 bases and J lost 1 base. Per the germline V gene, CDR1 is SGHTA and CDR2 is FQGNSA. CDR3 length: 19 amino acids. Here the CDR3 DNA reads TGTGCCAGCAGCTTAGCGGGCGGAGCGGGAGATTCGGGCCAAGAGACCCAGTACTTC. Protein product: CASSLAGGAGDSGQETQYF.

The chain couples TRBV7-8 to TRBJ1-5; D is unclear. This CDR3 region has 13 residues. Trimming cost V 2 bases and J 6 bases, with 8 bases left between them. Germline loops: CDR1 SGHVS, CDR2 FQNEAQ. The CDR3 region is CASSLIRSQPQHF. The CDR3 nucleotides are TGTGCCAGCAGCTTAATTCGCAGTCAGCCCCAGCATTTT.

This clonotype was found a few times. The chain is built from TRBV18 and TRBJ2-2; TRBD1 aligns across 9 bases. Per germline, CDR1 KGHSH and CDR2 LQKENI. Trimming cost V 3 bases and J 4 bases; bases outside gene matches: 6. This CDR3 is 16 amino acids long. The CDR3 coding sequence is TGTGCCAGCTCACCCGCTGGACAGGGGAGCACCGGGGAGCTGTTTTTT. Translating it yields CASSPAGQGSTGELFF.

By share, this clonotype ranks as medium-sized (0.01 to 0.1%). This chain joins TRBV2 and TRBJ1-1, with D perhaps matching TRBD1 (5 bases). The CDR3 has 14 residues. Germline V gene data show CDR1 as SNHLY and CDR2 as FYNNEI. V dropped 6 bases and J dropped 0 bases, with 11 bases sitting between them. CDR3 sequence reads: CASRIGAMNTEAFF. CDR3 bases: TGTGCCAGCAGAATCGGGGCTATGAACACTGAAGCTTTCTTT. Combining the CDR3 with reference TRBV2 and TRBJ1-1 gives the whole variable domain EPEVTQTPSHQVTQMGQEVILRCVPISNHLYFYWYRQILGQKVEFLVSFYNNEISEKSEIFDDQFSVERPDGSNFTLKIRSTKLEDSAMYFCASRIGAMNTEAFFGQGTRLTVV.

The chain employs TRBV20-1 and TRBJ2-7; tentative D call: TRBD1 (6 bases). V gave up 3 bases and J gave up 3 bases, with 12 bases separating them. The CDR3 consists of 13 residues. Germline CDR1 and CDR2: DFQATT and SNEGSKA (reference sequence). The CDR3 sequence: CSASTWGHYEQYF. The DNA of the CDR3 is TGCAGTGCTAGTACATGGGGGCACTACGAGCAGTACTTC.

CDR3 region: CSALLAGGTYEQYF. The CDR3 DNA is TGCAGTGCCCTGTTAGCAGGGGGGACCTACGAGCAGTACTTC. This chain joins TRBV20-1 and TRBJ2-7; weak D call: TRBD1 (7 bases). V was pared by 6 bases and J by 2 bases, with 17 bases between. CDR3 length: 14 residues. Germline-derived CDR1 and CDR2 are DFQATT and SNEGSKA (reference sequence).

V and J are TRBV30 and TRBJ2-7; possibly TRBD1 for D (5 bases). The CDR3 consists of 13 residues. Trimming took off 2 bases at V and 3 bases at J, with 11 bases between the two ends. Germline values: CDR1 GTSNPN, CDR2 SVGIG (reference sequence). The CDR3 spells CAWSRGSLYEQYF. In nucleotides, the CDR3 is TGTGCCTGGAGTAGGGGCAGCCTCTACGAGCAGTACTTC.

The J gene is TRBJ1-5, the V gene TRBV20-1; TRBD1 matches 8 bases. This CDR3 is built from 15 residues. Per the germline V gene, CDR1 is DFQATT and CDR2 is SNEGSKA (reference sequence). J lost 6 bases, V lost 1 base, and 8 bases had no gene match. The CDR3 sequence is CSARVPQGEAQPQHF. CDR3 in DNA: TGCAGTGCTAGAGTTCCACAGGGGGAGGCTCAGCCCCAGCATTTT.

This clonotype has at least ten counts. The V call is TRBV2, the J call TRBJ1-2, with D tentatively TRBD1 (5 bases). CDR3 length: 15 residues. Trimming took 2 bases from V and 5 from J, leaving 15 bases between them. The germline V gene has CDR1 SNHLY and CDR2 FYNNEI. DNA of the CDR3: TGTGCCAGCAGTGAAACCAGGAAGGGACCTTATGGCTACACCTTC. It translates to CASSETRKGPYGYTF.

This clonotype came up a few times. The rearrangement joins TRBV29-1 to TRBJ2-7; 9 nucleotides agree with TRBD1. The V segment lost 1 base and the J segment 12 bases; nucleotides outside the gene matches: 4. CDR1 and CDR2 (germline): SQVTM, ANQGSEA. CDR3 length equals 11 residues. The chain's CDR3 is CSVEAGTGLYF. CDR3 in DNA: TGCAGCGTTGAAGCCGGGACAGGGTTGTACTTC.